This T cell receptor beta chain is drawn from a study of blood T cells in healthy people across ages. Overall study results and limits: Percentage of naive T cells showed a strong correlation with TCR beta diversity.

In germline, CDR1 is MNHNY, CDR2 SVGAGI (reference sequence). Deletions cut 8 bases from V and 6 bases from J, with 9 bases between. The CDR3 totals 11 residues. Comment on this clonotype: No antigen is known for it.

A second PCR of about 7 to 11 cycles used a sample-barcoded 5' primer and a J-beta primer mix. A template-switch adaptor containing 12 random nucleotides labeled each cDNA molecule. TCRdb passed the 5' RACE reads through MiXCR, listing each CDR3 protein once. The sample has around 1,900,000 distinct CDR3 sequences; 30% to 40% are singletons. The V and J genes are TRBV6-6 and TRBJ2-3; D gene ambiguous. Sequences were obtained from blood. The clonotype was recovered from a human donor in good health. The CDR3 region is CASLSPDTQYF. Here the CDR3 DNA reads TGTGCCAGCCTCAGTCCTGATACGCAGTATTTT.